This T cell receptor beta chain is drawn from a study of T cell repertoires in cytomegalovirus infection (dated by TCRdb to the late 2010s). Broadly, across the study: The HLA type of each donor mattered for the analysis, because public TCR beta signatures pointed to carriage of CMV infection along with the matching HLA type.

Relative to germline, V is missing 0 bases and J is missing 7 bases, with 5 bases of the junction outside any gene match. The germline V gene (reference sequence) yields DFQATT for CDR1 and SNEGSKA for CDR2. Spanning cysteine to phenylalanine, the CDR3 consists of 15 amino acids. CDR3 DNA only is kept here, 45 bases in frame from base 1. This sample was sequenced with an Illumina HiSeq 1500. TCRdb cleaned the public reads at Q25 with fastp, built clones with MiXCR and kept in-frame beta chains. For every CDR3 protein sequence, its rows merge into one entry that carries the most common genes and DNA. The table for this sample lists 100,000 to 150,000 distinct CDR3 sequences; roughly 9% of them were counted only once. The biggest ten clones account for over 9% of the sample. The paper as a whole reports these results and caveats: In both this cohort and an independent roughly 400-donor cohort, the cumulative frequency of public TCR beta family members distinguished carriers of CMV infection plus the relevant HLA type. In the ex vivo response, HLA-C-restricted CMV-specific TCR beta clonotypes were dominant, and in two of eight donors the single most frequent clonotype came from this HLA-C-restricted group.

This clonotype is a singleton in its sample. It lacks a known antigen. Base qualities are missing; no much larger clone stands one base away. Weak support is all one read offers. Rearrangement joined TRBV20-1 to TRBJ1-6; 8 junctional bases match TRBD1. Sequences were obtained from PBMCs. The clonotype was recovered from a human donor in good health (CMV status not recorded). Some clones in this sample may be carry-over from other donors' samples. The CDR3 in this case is CSAREGAGGNSPLHF. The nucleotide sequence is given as TGCAGTGCTAGAGAGGGCGCAGGGGGCAATTCACCCCTCCACTTT.